This paragraph reports one T cell receptor (beta chain). TCRdb's table, derived via immunoSEQ multiplex PCR, lists solely in-frame clones and lacks some. The sample consists of roughly 120,000 clones, 88% of them appearing once. This CDR3 comprises 15 residues. V dropped 2 bases and J dropped 9; count of bases not matched to a gene: 8. Germline CDR1 reads KGHSH; CDR2 reads LQKENI. The data originate from a study of blood T cell repertoires in COVID-19. Study in general: T cells, B-cell-depleted T cells, or PBMCs supplied cDNA or gDNA.

The chain carries TRBV18 and TRBJ2-1, with TRBD2 identical over 9 bases. Sequencing used peripheral blood. This TCR was recovered from a woman aged 45 to 65 with active or convalescent COVID-19. CDR3 loop: CASSPGGGRGGEQFF. The CDR3 DNA reads as TGTGCCAGCTCACCAGGCGGCGGGAGGGGGGGTGAGCAGTTCTTC.